The 18 T cell receptor beta chains given below trace back to one sample, sequenced in a study of CD8 T cells in ankylosing spondylitis (dated by TCRdb to the late 2010s). The library was obtained by 5' RACE. For sequencing, an Illumina HiSeq 2500 was employed. TCRdb's own reprocessing of the public reads used fastp at Q25 and MiXCR and kept productive beta chains. When rows share a CDR3 protein, they turn into one entry using the most common DNA and genes. Within this sample are 200,000 to 250,000 distinct CDR3 sequences, with roughly 10% of them counted one time only. The ten largest clones add up to under 8% of the sample. Input material: blood, either unsorted or a sorted T cell fraction (not recorded which). Source of these receptors: a male donor with ankylosing spondylitis or in good health (not recorded which).

This clonotype was detected ten times or more. The rearrangement links TRBV6-6 to TRBJ1-1, with D hard to call. Trimming left V 0 bases short and J 4 bases short, with 9 bases between. Germline CDR1 is MNHNY and CDR2 is SVGAGI (reference sequence). This CDR3 has 14 residues. CDR3 in amino acids: CASSYSRGSTEAFF. The CDR3, as DNA: TGTGCCAGCAGTTACTCTCGGGGAAGCACTGAAGCTTTCTTT.

This clonotype appeared once. The chain couples TRBV24-1 to TRBJ2-1, with D tentatively TRBD2 (5 bases). The CDR3 covers 12 residues. The V gene's germline CDR1 is KGHDR and CDR2 SFDVKD. With 0 bases removed from V and 9 bases from J, the gap between germline ends came to 5 bases. For the CDR3, the DNA is TGTGCCACCAGTGATTTGGGAGGTGAGCAGTTCTTC. Amino acid sequence: CATSDLGGEQFF.

This clonotype has a count of ten or more. The genes are TRBV5-1 and TRBJ2-1, with D possibly matching TRBD1 (6 bases). Germline loops: CDR1 SGHRS, CDR2 YFSETQ. The length of the CDR3 is 15 residues. V was cut by 4 bases and J by 4 bases, with 15 bases left in between. The chain's CDR3 is CASSQETGQYNEQFF. CDR3 bases: TGCGCCAGCAGCCAAGAGACTGGACAGTACAATGAGCAGTTCTTC.

This clonotype was found many times. V gene TRBV5-1 combines with J gene TRBJ2-6; no reliable D call. Germline V gene data show CDR1 as SGHRS and CDR2 as YFSETQ. V was clipped by 2 bases and J by 1 base, with 10 bases between them. The CDR3 sequence is 16 residues long. The CDR3 sequence is CASSFPLDSGANVLTF. The DNA for the CDR3 is TGCGCCAGCAGCTTCCCCCTCGATTCTGGGGCCAACGTCCTGACTTTC.

At least ten counts were recorded for this clonotype. The DNA for the CDR3 is TGCAGCGTTGTATGGGATATGAGCACAGATACGCAGTATTTT. Translation: CSVVWDMSTDTQYF. The chain employs TRBV29-1 and TRBJ2-3; no clear D gene. The V end lost 4 bases, the J end lost 0 bases, and 11 bases lay between the germline ends. Germline V lookup: CDR1 SQVTM, CDR2 ANQGSEA. The CDR3 covers 14 residues.

In this sample, this clonotype turned up many times. V gene TRBV24-1 combines with J gene TRBJ2-7; tentatively, D is TRBD1 or TRBD2 (5 bases each). The CDR3 sequence is 12 residues long. Trimming left V 9 bases short and J 2 bases short, with 10 bases between. CDR1 and CDR2 (germline): KGHDR, SFDVKD. DNA of the CDR3: TGTGCCACCGAGGGGCGTCCCTACGAGCAGTACTTC. Amino acids: CATEGRPYEQYF.

This clonotype was seen repeatedly, ten times or more. J is TRBJ1-2 and V is TRBV29-1; no reliable D call. CDR3 length equals 13 residues. The V and J ends lost 4 bases and 2 bases respectively, with 11 bases between them. Germline-derived CDR1 and CDR2 are SQVTM and ANQGSEA. The CDR3 DNA sequence: TGCAGCGTTGTTTTCAGACCCAACTATGGCTACACCTTC. Its translation is CSVVFRPNYGYTF.

This clonotype was counted many times. The V call is TRBV5-6, the J call TRBJ2-3, with D uncertain. Trimming took 4 bases from V and 1 from J, leaving 10 bases between them. The CDR3 runs 14 residues. Per the germline V gene, CDR1 is SGHDT and CDR2 is YYEEEE. CDR3 in DNA: TGTGCCAGCAGCGCCCGGGCCCGCACAGATACGCAGTATTTT. As protein: CASSARARTDTQYF.

Remarks on this clonotype: A much larger clone differs by one base, so this may be a read error. The chain recombines TRBV20-1 with TRBJ1-2, with D tentatively TRBD1 (6 bases). The V gene lost 3 bases and the J gene lost 12 bases, with 17 bases spanning the gap. From germline, CDR1 is DFQATT and CDR2 SNEGSKA (reference sequence). This CDR3 is built from 12 residues. The CDR3 bases are TGCAGTGCTAGCCGGGACATCGGGGGCCACACCTTC. Translating it yields CSASRDIGGHTF.

This clonotype was seen at least ten times. The CDR3 protein is CASSPGTDNQPQHF. For the CDR3, the DNA is TGCGCCAGCAGCCCCGGGACAGATAATCAGCCCCAGCATTTT. The chain uses TRBV5-1 and TRBJ1-5; 7 positions match TRBD1. This CDR3 region has 14 residues. The V and J ends lost 4 bases and 4 bases, in that order; junction bases with no gene match: 5. Germline CDR1 and CDR2: SGHRS and YFSETQ.

This clonotype was detected many times. The V call is TRBV20-1, the J call TRBJ1-6; 7 nucleotides line up with TRBD1. Per germline, CDR1 DFQATT and CDR2 SNEGSKA (reference sequence). This CDR3 contains 13 residues. Unmatched junction bases numbered 8, after V lost 7 bases and J lost 8 bases. In nucleotides, the CDR3 is TGCAGTGTCTCGACAGGGACAGATTCACCCCTCCACTTT. Amino acids: CSVSTGTDSPLHF.

The chain combines TRBV7-2 with TRBJ1-2; D uncertain. The CDR3 length is 16 residues. Trimming cost V 0 bases and J 6 bases, with 17 bases left between them. Germline CDR1 SGHTA, CDR2 FQGNSA. The CDR3 sequence is CASSLASGGLNDGYTF. For the CDR3, the DNA is TGTGCCAGCAGCTTAGCGTCTGGTGGCCTTAATGATGGCTACACCTTC.

V gene TRBV7-9 combines with J gene TRBJ1-1; 7 positions match TRBD1. The CDR3 length is 17 residues. Losses at the gene ends were 0 bases for V and 4 bases for J; bases not matched to a gene: 11. The germline CDR1 and CDR2 sequences are SEHNR and FQNEAQ (reference sequence). The chain's CDR3 is CASSLALRGPRTTEAFF. The CDR3 DNA sequence: TGTGCCAGCAGCTTAGCGTTAAGGGGGCCTAGGACCACTGAAGCTTTCTTT.

The table lists this clonotype with many counts. The V gene is TRBV12-3 or TRBV12-4, the J gene TRBJ1-1, with TRBD1 as a possible D gene (6 bases). V was pared by 6 bases and J by 5 bases, with 16 bases between. The CDR3 spans 14 residues. The CDR3 spells CASRPRGAWTEAFF. The CDR3 bases are TGTGCCAGCAGACCGCGGGGGGCGTGGACTGAAGCTTTCTTT.

The chain uses TRBV5-1 and TRBJ2-1, with 7 nucleotides matching TRBD2. J lost 2 bases, V lost 4 bases, and 9 bases had no gene match. The CDR3 runs to 16 residues. Germline V lookup: CDR1 SGHRS, CDR2 YFSETQ. CDR3 residues: CASSLNGGGTYNEQFF. The CDR3 DNA reads TGCGCCAGCAGCCTTAATGGCGGGGGTACCTACAATGAGCAGTTCTTC. Variable domain in full (rest from reference TRBV5-1 and TRBJ2-1): KAGVTQTPRYLIKTRGQQVTLSCSPISGHRSVSWYQQTPGQGLQFLFEYFSETQRNKGNFPGRFSGRQFSNSRSEMNVSTLELGDSALYLCASSLNGGGTYNEQFFGPGTRLTVL.

This clonotype appeared a few times. This rearrangement joins TRBV6-2 or TRBV6-3 to TRBJ2-7; 10 bases align to TRBD2. J gave up 1 base and V 6 bases, and 6 bases lay outside the gene matches. The CDR3 spans 15 residues. Germline V lookup: CDR1 MNHEY, CDR2 SVGEGT. The CDR3 DNA follows: TGTGCCAGCAGCCCCGGGACTAGCGAATCCTACGAGCAGTACTTC. The encoded protein is CASSPGTSESYEQYF.

This clonotype has ten or more counts. V usage is TRBV5-6 and J usage is TRBJ1-6; possible D gene TRBD1, 5 bases. Per the germline V gene, CDR1 is SGHDT and CDR2 is YYEEEE. V shed 0 bases and J shed 6 bases, with 10 bases lying between them. This CDR3 has 15 amino acids. The CDR3 DNA reads as TGTGCCAGCAGCTTGGTGGGGACGGCTAATTCACCCCTCCACTTT. It translates to CASSLVGTANSPLHF.

This clonotype appeared many times. The rearrangement links TRBV5-1 to TRBJ1-2; D gene ambiguous. The CDR3 runs 15 residues. The V gene's germline CDR1 is SGHRS and CDR2 YFSETQ. V dropped 0 bases and J dropped 3 bases, with 12 bases sitting between them. CDR3 amino acids: CASSLGMGVDYGYTF. CDR3 DNA sequence: TGCGCCAGCAGCTTGGGGATGGGTGTCGACTATGGCTACACCTTC.